This T cell receptor (beta chain) was recovered during a study of blood T cell repertoires in COVID-19. The CDR3 spans 16 residues. Using immunoSEQ multiplex PCR, the repertoire was profiled, and TCRdb retains in-frame clones only, with some absent. The table shows fewer than 350,000 clones, with more than 85% occurring only once. What was sequenced was PBMCs or T cells enriched from blood (not recorded which). V gene TRBV21-1 combines with J gene TRBJ2-1; TRBD2 reflects the table's D call only, with no check against the DNA. TRBV21-1 is assigned pseudogene status. The TCR originated in a man in his forties who had been exposed to COVID-19. The CDR3 DNA is TGTGCCAGCAGCAAAGGAGGGACTAGCGGGAGAAATGAGCAGTTCTTC. This codes for CASSKGGTSGRNEQFF.